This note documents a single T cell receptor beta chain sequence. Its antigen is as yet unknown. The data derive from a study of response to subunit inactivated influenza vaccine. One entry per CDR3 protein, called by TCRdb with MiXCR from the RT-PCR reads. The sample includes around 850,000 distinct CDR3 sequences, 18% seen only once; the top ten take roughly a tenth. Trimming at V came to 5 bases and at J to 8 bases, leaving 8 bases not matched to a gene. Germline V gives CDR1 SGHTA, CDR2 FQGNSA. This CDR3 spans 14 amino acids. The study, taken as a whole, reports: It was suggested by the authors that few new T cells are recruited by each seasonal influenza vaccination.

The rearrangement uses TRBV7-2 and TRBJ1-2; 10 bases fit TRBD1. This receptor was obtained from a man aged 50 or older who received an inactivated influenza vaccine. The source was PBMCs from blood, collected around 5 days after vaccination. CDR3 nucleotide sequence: TGTGCCAGCAGCCCGCGACAGGGGGCGCAAGGCTACACCTTC. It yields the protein CASSPRQGAQGYTF.